A selection of T cell receptor beta chains follows, all from one sample in a study of blood T cells in healthy people across ages. TCRdb ran MiXCR on the 5' RACE reads and lists one entry per CDR3 protein. In the table there are some 900,000 distinct CDR3 sequences, about 30% of which are singletons. The source material was blood. The receptors were sampled from a woman aged 80 or over in good health. Both conserved end residues are part of each CDR3. The order of the fields is D gene, V gene, J gene, clone size, CDR3 DNA, CDR3 protein. The D gene is left open where the match is weak. Not all rows give a size; the values are once, few, many and, for expanded clones, a class.

d_gene: NA; v_gene: TRBV7-9; j_gene: TRBJ1-1; abundance: NA; CDR3nt: TGTGCCAGCAGCGGGGGCCGGGGCTATACTGAAGCTTTCTTT; CDR3aa: CASSGGRGYTEAFF
d_gene: TRBD1; v_gene: TRBV24-1; j_gene: TRBJ1-5; abundance: NA; CDR3nt: TGTGCCACCAGTGACTCAACAGGGGCCGCGGGTCAGCCCCAGCATTTT; CDR3aa: CATSDSTGAAGQPQHF
d_gene: NA; v_gene: TRBV7-2; j_gene: TRBJ2-5; abundance: NA; CDR3nt: TGTGCCAGCAGCTTAGCGGGTCGGGTGTACTTC; CDR3aa: CASSLAGRVYF
d_gene: NA; v_gene: TRBV6-5; j_gene: TRBJ2-1; abundance: NA; CDR3nt: TGTGCCAGCGGCTTCGACAGACGGTCCTACAATGAGCAGTTCTTC; CDR3aa: CASGFDRRSYNEQFF
d_gene: TRBD2; v_gene: TRBV11-2; j_gene: TRBJ2-2; abundance: many; CDR3nt: TGTGCCAGCAGCCCCAGATTACTAGCGGGGGGGCCGGGCACCGGGGAGCTGTTTTTT; CDR3aa: CASSPRLLAGGPGTGELFF
d_gene: NA; v_gene: TRBV11-2; j_gene: TRBJ2-5; abundance: many; CDR3nt: TGTGCCAGCAGCGTGGGCGGGACAGACCAAGAGACCCAGTACTTC; CDR3aa: CASSVGGTDQETQYF
d_gene: TRBD2; v_gene: TRBV11-2; j_gene: TRBJ2-1; abundance: NA; CDR3nt: TGTGCCAGCAGCTTACTTTGGTGGACTAGCGGGGGTACCCTACGCAATGAGCAGTTCTTC; CDR3aa: CASSLLWWTSGGTLRNEQFF
d_gene: NA; v_gene: TRBV5-1; j_gene: TRBJ1-4; abundance: few; CDR3nt: TGCGCCAGCAGGCCCGGGACGGGGACTGAAAAACTGTTTTTT; CDR3aa: CASRPGTGTEKLFF
d_gene: TRBD1; v_gene: TRBV7-2; j_gene: TRBJ1-2; abundance: many; CDR3nt: TGCGCCAGCAGCTTGGCAGGGGGCGGCTATGGCTACACCTTC; CDR3aa: CASSLAGGGYGYTF
d_gene: NA; v_gene: TRBV28; j_gene: TRBJ1-1; abundance: few; CDR3nt: TGTGCCAGCATGAGAAGACAGCCTGAAGCTTTCTTT; CDR3aa: CASMRRQPEAFF
d_gene: TRBD1; v_gene: TRBV6-5; j_gene: TRBJ2-1; abundance: many; CDR3nt: TGTGCCAGCTTCCCCCGACAGGGGGCCCGGAATGAGCAGTTCTTC; CDR3aa: CASFPRQGARNEQFF
d_gene: NA; v_gene: TRBV20-1; j_gene: TRBJ1-1; abundance: few; CDR3nt: TGCAGTGCTAGAAACACAGGGTATCCTGAAGCTTTCTTT; CDR3aa: CSARNTGYPEAFF
d_gene: TRBD1; v_gene: TRBV14; j_gene: TRBJ1-2; abundance: few; CDR3nt: TGTGCCAGCAGCCAAGCAAGAGGACAGGGGGGTGATGGCTACACCTTC; CDR3aa: CASSQARGQGGDGYTF
d_gene: TRBD1; v_gene: TRBV2; j_gene: TRBJ2-7; abundance: once; CDR3nt: TGTGCCAGCAGGGGACAGGGGGCCGGGTACGAGCAGTACTTC; CDR3aa: CASRGQGAGYEQYF
d_gene: NA; v_gene: TRBV20-1; j_gene: TRBJ1-2; abundance: NA; CDR3nt: TGCAGTGCTAGAGGAGCCGGAGGGAGCTATGGCTACACCTTC; CDR3aa: CSARGAGGSYGYTF
d_gene: TRBD1; v_gene: TRBV6-6; j_gene: TRBJ2-7; abundance: many; CDR3nt: TGTGCCAGCAGTTACTCGGTGGGACAGGGGACCTACGAGCAGTACTTC; CDR3aa: CASSYSVGQGTYEQYF
d_gene: NA; v_gene: TRBV12-3/TRBV12-4; j_gene: TRBJ1-1; abundance: many; CDR3nt: TGTGCCAGCAGTAGACAGGAGAGAAGAACTGAAGCTTTCTTT; CDR3aa: CASSRQERRTEAFF
d_gene: TRBD1; v_gene: TRBV30; j_gene: TRBJ1-2; abundance: NA; CDR3nt: TGTGCCTGGAGTCCCCGGACAGGGGGCAACTATGGCTACACCTTC; CDR3aa: CAWSPRTGGNYGYTF
d_gene: NA; v_gene: TRBV2; j_gene: TRBJ2-5; abundance: many; CDR3nt: TGTGCCAGCATTGAGGCTTGGGGACGGGAGACCCAGTACTTC; CDR3aa: CASIEAWGRETQYF
d_gene: NA; v_gene: TRBV6-1; j_gene: TRBJ1-1; abundance: NA; CDR3nt: TGTGCCAGCAGTAAGACAGCCCTCAACACTGAAGCTTTCTTT; CDR3aa: CASSKTALNTEAFF
d_gene: TRBD1; v_gene: TRBV7-2; j_gene: TRBJ2-5; abundance: NA; CDR3nt: TGTGCCAGCAGCGCAAAGACAGGGTGGGAGACCCAGTACTTC; CDR3aa: CASSAKTGWETQYF
d_gene: NA; v_gene: TRBV19; j_gene: TRBJ1-1; abundance: few; CDR3nt: TGTGCCAGTAGTATAGAAGGGGTCACGAACACTGAAGCTTTCTTT; CDR3aa: CASSIEGVTNTEAFF
d_gene: TRBD2; v_gene: TRBV19; j_gene: TRBJ2-1; abundance: few; CDR3nt: TGTGCCAGTAGGGCGGGGGGAATTAGGCATGAGCAGTTCTTC; CDR3aa: CASRAGGIRHEQFF
d_gene: NA; v_gene: TRBV28; j_gene: TRBJ2-3; abundance: many; CDR3nt: TGTGCCAGCAGTTCATCTCGCTCCGGGGCTTTGGGCACAGATACGCAGTATTTT; CDR3aa: CASSSSRSGALGTDTQYF
d_gene: TRBD1; v_gene: TRBV24-1; j_gene: TRBJ2-2; abundance: many; CDR3nt: TGTGCCACCCGAGGGACAGGGGGAACCGGGGAGCTGTTTTTT; CDR3aa: CATRGTGGTGELFF
d_gene: NA; v_gene: TRBV7-2; j_gene: TRBJ1-2; abundance: NA; CDR3nt: TGTGCCAGCAGTGCGGATTATGGCTACACCTTC; CDR3aa: CASSADYGYTF
d_gene: TRBD1; v_gene: TRBV12-3/TRBV12-4; j_gene: TRBJ1-4; abundance: NA; CDR3nt: TGTGCCAGCAGTTCCTGGGACAGGGTTGAAAAACTGTTTTTT; CDR3aa: CASSSWDRVEKLFF
d_gene: NA; v_gene: TRBV11-2; j_gene: TRBJ2-5; abundance: few; CDR3nt: TGTGCCAGCAGCCGCACGGGAAGGGAAGAGACCCAGTACTTC; CDR3aa: CASSRTGREETQYF
d_gene: NA; v_gene: TRBV6-2/TRBV6-3; j_gene: TRBJ1-5; abundance: few; CDR3nt: TGTGCCAGCACCTCCCTTAGCAATCAGCCCCAGCATTTT; CDR3aa: CASTSLSNQPQHF
d_gene: NA; v_gene: TRBV20-1; j_gene: TRBJ2-7; abundance: NA; CDR3nt: TGCAGTGCTAGACCCGAGCCTGTAGTGGTATCCTCCTACAATGAGCAGTACTTC; CDR3aa: CSARPEPVVVSSYNEQYF
d_gene: TRBD1; v_gene: TRBV10-3; j_gene: TRBJ1-6; abundance: many; CDR3nt: TGTGCCATCAGTGAGTCGTACTTCCCCGGACAGGAACACCCCCACTTT; CDR3aa: CAISESYFPGQEHPHF
d_gene: NA; v_gene: TRBV7-9; j_gene: TRBJ1-2; abundance: many; CDR3nt: TGTGCCAGCAGCGCTCAAGGGGGGAACTATGGCTACACCTTC; CDR3aa: CASSAQGGNYGYTF
d_gene: NA; v_gene: TRBV5-6; j_gene: TRBJ1-2; abundance: NA; CDR3nt: TGTGCCAGCAGCTTGGGGGCAAATGGCTATGGCTACACCTTC; CDR3aa: CASSLGANGYGYTF
d_gene: NA; v_gene: TRBV6-5; j_gene: TRBJ1-2; abundance: NA; CDR3nt: TGTGCCAGCAGTTTCGAGGGAGTCTATGGCTACACCTTC; CDR3aa: CASSFEGVYGYTF
d_gene: NA; v_gene: TRBV12-3/TRBV12-4; j_gene: TRBJ1-5; abundance: many; CDR3nt: TGTGCCAGCAGCCCGGACGGAATTCAGCCCCAGCATTTT; CDR3aa: CASSPDGIQPQHF
d_gene: NA; v_gene: TRBV7-9; j_gene: TRBJ1-1; abundance: many; CDR3nt: TGTGCCAGCGACAGATGGGGGGGCGGCTTCCAGAACACTGAAGCTTTCTTT; CDR3aa: CASDRWGGGFQNTEAFF
d_gene: NA; v_gene: TRBV4-2; j_gene: TRBJ1-3; abundance: few; CDR3nt: TGTGCCAGCAGCCAAGATTCGACCAGGGGAGTAAACACCATATATTTT; CDR3aa: CASSQDSTRGVNTIYF
d_gene: TRBD1; v_gene: TRBV11-2; j_gene: TRBJ1-5; abundance: NA; CDR3nt: TGTGCCAGCAGCTCCCTTGGACAGGGAGGGAGTCAGCCCCAGCATTTT; CDR3aa: CASSSLGQGGSQPQHF
d_gene: NA; v_gene: TRBV12-3/TRBV12-4; j_gene: TRBJ2-3; abundance: many; CDR3nt: TGTGCCAGCAGTTTTGGGGCGCGCACAGATACGCAGTATTTT; CDR3aa: CASSFGARTDTQYF
d_gene: NA; v_gene: TRBV24-1; j_gene: TRBJ1-5; abundance: NA; CDR3nt: TGTGCCACCAGTGGCAATCAGCCCCGGCATTTT; CDR3aa: CATSGNQPRHF
d_gene: NA; v_gene: TRBV6-2/TRBV6-3; j_gene: TRBJ2-1; abundance: many; CDR3nt: TGTGCCAGCAGTGTACACGTCCTCAACTACAATGAGCAGTTCTTC; CDR3aa: CASSVHVLNYNEQFF
d_gene: NA; v_gene: TRBV5-5; j_gene: TRBJ1-2; abundance: NA; CDR3nt: TGTGCCGGCAGCTTGGTGGTGGGTTGGGGCTATGGCTACACCTTC; CDR3aa: CAGSLVVGWGYGYTF
d_gene: NA; v_gene: TRBV3-1; j_gene: TRBJ1-6; abundance: NA; CDR3nt: TGTGCCAGCAGCCCGAACCACCTTCGAGGGATGGGTAATTCACCCCTCCACTTT; CDR3aa: CASSPNHLRGMGNSPLHF
d_gene: NA; v_gene: TRBV20-1; j_gene: TRBJ1-4; abundance: many; CDR3nt: TGCAGTGCTAGAGATCAGGGCAGGACGAATGAAAAACTGTTTTTT; CDR3aa: CSARDQGRTNEKLFF
d_gene: TRBD1; v_gene: TRBV29-1; j_gene: TRBJ2-1; abundance: NA; CDR3nt: TGCAGCCTGGGACAGGGGAGAGGTGAGCAGTTCTTC; CDR3aa: CSLGQGRGEQFF
d_gene: TRBD2; v_gene: TRBV12-3/TRBV12-4; j_gene: TRBJ2-5; abundance: many; CDR3nt: TGTGCCAGCAAATTAGAGCGGGGGGGCCTAGAGACCCAGTACTTC; CDR3aa: CASKLERGGLETQYF
d_gene: TRBD1; v_gene: TRBV6-2/TRBV6-3; j_gene: TRBJ2-5; abundance: many; CDR3nt: TGTGCCAGCAGAAGGGTGACAGGGCTCCAAGAGACCCAGTACTTC; CDR3aa: CASRRVTGLQETQYF
d_gene: NA; v_gene: TRBV12-3/TRBV12-4; j_gene: TRBJ2-3; abundance: NA; CDR3nt: TGTGCCAGCAGTTTAGTGGGGAGAGGGGGAAGAGATGCGCAGTATTTT; CDR3aa: CASSLVGRGGRDAQYF
d_gene: TRBD2; v_gene: TRBV3-1; j_gene: TRBJ2-1; abundance: few; CDR3nt: TGTGCCAGCAGCGACCCGACAGCGGGGGGTTGCGATGAGCAGTTCTTC; CDR3aa: CASSDPTAGGCDEQFF